Listed below are T cell receptor beta chains from one sample, sequenced in a study of blood T cell repertoires in COVID-19. Produced via immunoSEQ multiplex PCR; TCRdb's table is partial and in-frame only. The data show about 98,000 clones, approximately 90% seen once. The sample was peripheral blood. The source of these receptors is a man aged 65-85 years with acute or convalescent COVID-19. The CDR3 runs from the conserved cysteine through the conserved F or W. D genes are given only for firm matches. The size field is filled for only some rows; it gives once, few, many or a size class.

CATSDLPYSNQPQHF | TGTGCCACCAGTGATTTGCCCTATAGCAATCAGCCCCAGCATTTT | TRBJ1-5 | . | TRBV24-1 | .
CASSPRPWANTIYF | TGTGCCAGCAGTCCCAGACCCTGGGCAAACACCATATATTTT | TRBJ1-3 | . | TRBV27 | .
CASSLHSSGNTIYF | TGTGCCAGCAGCTTACACAGCTCTGGAAACACCATATATTTT | TRBJ1-3 | . | TRBV7-3 | .
CASSPLGSTGVQETQYF | TGCGCCAGCAGTCCTTTAGGGTCTACAGGGGTCCAGGAGACCCAGTACTTC | TRBJ2-5 | . | TRBV23-1 | TRBD1
CASSQALVEWGYTF | TGTGCCAGCAGCCAAGCCTTGGTTGAGTGGGGCTACACCTTC | TRBJ1-2 | . | TRBV5-4 | .
CASSWGVGQGPYEQYF | TGTGCCAGCAGCTGGGGAGTGGGGCAGGGGCCCTACGAGCAGTACTTC | TRBJ2-7 | once | TRBV5-4 | .
CASSLGGGPLYGYTF | TGTGCCAGCAGCTTAGGTGGGGGCCCTCTATATGGCTACACCTTC | TRBJ1-2 | . | TRBV7-2 | .
CASSPRSAGLNTEAFF | TGTGCCAGCAGCCCTCGATCGGCGGGGCTGAACACTGAAGCTTTCTTT | TRBJ1-1 | . | TRBV4-2 | .
CASSMSTVGQGRRYSNQPQHF | TGTGCCAGTAGTATGAGCACCGTCGGACAGGGCAGGCGGTATAGCAATCAGCCCCAGCATTTT | TRBJ1-5 | . | TRBV19 | TRBD1
CASSFSGVGQPQHF | TGCGCCAGCAGCTTTTCAGGGGTGGGTCAGCCCCAGCATTTT | TRBJ1-5 | . | TRBV5-1 | .
CATGYLSALDEQYF | TGTGCCACCGGGTACCTTAGCGCCCTGGACGAGCAGTACTTC | TRBJ2-7 | . | TRBV6-6 | .
CAWSGTVDTDTQYF | TGTGCCTGGAGCGGGACAGTTGACACAGATACGCAGTATTTT | TRBJ2-3 | once | TRBV30 | TRBD1
CASSFLRVSTGELFF | TGTGCCAGCAGTTTCCTACGGGTATCAACCGGGGAGCTGTTTTTT | TRBJ2-2 | . | TRBV28 | .
CASSSPGQLHPGNTEAFF | TGCGCCAGCAGTTCACCGGGACAGCTTCATCCGGGGAACACTGAAGCTTTCTTT | TRBJ1-1 | . | TRBV23-1 | TRBD1
CASGTSGGLAKNIQYF | TGTGCCAGCGGGACTAGCGGGGGACTAGCCAAAAACATTCAGTACTTC | TRBJ2-4 | . | TRBV2 | TRBD2
CASSLDIGGVQDTQYF | TGTGCCAGCAGCTTAGATATTGGAGGGGTTCAAGATACGCAGTATTTT | TRBJ2-3 | . | TRBV11-3 | .
CASGTGGIGTGELFF | TGTGCCAGTGGGACAGGGGGAATAGGAACCGGGGAGCTGTTTTTT | TRBJ2-2 | . | TRBV19 | TRBD1
CASSSGTPNQPQHF | TGTGCCAGTAGTTCCGGGACTCCCAATCAGCCCCAGCATTTT | TRBJ1-5 | . | TRBV19 | .
CASSSIRVTGPLHRNEKLFF | TGCGCCAGCAGCTCAATCAGGGTTACAGGGCCACTACATCGTAATGAAAAACTGTTTTTT | TRBJ1-4 | . | TRBV4-1 | .